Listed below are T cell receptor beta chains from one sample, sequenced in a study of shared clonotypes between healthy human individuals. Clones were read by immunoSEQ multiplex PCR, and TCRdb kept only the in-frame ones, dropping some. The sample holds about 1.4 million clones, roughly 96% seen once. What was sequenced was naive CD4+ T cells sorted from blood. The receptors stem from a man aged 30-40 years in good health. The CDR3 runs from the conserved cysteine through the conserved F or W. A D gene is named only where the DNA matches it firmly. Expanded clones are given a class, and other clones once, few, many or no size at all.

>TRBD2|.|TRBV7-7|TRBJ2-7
CASSLGVAGASEQYF
TGTGCCAGCAGCTTAGGTGTAGCGGGAGCGAGTGAGCAGTACTTC
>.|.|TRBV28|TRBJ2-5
CASSLRGSRETQYF
TGTGCCAGCAGTTTAAGGGGGAGCAGGGAGACCCAGTACTTC
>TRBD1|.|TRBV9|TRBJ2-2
CASSERGTGESGELFF
TGTGCCAGCAGCGAGCGGGGGACAGGGGAATCCGGGGAGCTGTTTTTT
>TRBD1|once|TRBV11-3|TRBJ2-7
CASSGRDRAYEQYF
TGTGCCAGCAGCGGCCGGGACAGGGCCTACGAGCAGTACTTC
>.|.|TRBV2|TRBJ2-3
CASNWALGADTQYF
TGTGCCAGCAACTGGGCACTTGGGGCAGATACGCAGTATTTT
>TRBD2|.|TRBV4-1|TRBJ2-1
CASSQRETSGIYNEQFF
TGCGCCAGCAGCCAACGGGAGACTAGCGGCATATACAATGAGCAGTTCTTC
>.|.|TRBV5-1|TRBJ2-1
CASSSGLSYNEQFF
TGCGCCAGCAGCTCGGGACTCTCCTACAATGAGCAGTTCTTC
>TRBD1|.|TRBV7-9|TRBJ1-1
CASSSRGQGAFGTEAFF
TGTGCCAGCAGCTCGAGGGGACAGGGGGCTTTTGGCACTGAAGCTTTCTTT
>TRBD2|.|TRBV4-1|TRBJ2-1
CASSQVRGTSDHREQFF
TGCGCCAGCAGCCAAGTTCGTGGGACTAGTGATCATCGGGAGCAGTTCTTC
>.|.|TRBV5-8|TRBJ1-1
CASSLVRDPSLNTEAFF
TGTGCCAGCAGCTTGGTGAGGGACCCCTCCTTGAACACTGAAGCTTTCTTT
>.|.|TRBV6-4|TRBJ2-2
CASGDRVAGELFF
TGTGCCAGCGGAGACCGGGTAGCCGGGGAGCTGTTTTTT
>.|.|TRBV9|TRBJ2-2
CASSVAGHPNTGELFF
TGTGCCAGCAGCGTAGCGGGACATCCGAACACCGGGGAGCTGTTTTTT
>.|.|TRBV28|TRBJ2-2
CASSSDSQGGELFF
TGTGCCAGCAGTTCTGACAGCCAGGGCGGGGAGCTGTTTTTT
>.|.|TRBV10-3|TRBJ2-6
CAISKGQNSGANVLTF
TGTGCCATCAGTAAGGGACAAAACTCTGGGGCCAACGTCCTGACTTTC
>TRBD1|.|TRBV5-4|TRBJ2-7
CASSPPGQGYEQYF
TGTGCCAGCAGCCCACCGGGACAGGGCTACGAGCAGTACTTC
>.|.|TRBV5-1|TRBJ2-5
CASSLARAVQETQYF
TGCGCCAGCAGCTTGGCCCGAGCGGTCCAAGAGACCCAGTACTTC
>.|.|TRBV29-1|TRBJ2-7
CSVNGAASYEQYF
TGCAGCGTAAATGGTGCTGCGAGCTACGAGCAGTACTTC
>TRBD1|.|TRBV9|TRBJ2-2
CASSLRQGPTAGELFF
TGTGCCAGCAGCCTCCGACAGGGTCCCACCGCCGGGGAGCTGTTTTTT
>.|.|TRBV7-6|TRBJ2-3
CASSLAVLDTQYF
TGTGCCAGCAGCTTAGCCGTTCTGGATACGCAGTATTTT
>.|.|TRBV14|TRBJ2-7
CASSQLVSYEQYF
TGTGCCAGCAGCCAATTAGTCTCCTACGAGCAGTACTTC
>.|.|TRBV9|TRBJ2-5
CASSVAPTGPGETQYF
TGTGCCAGCAGCGTAGCCCCCACAGGGCCGGGGGAGACCCAGTACTTC
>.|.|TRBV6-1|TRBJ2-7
CASSESGGQGSYEQYF
TGTGCCAGCAGTGAATCAGGAGGTCAGGGGTCCTACGAGCAGTACTTC
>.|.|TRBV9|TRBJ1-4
CASSVGQGHEKLFF
TGTGCCAGCAGCGTAGGCCAGGGACATGAAAAACTGTTTTTT
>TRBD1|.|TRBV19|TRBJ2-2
CASSRQGPGELFF
TGTGCCAGTAGTAGACAGGGCCCCGGGGAGCTGTTTTTT
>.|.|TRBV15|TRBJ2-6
CATSRTIGSGANVLTF
TGTGCCACCAGCAGAACCATTGGGTCTGGGGCCAACGTCCTGACTTTC
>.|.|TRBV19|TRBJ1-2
CASSPGLPEYYGYTF
TGTGCCAGTAGTCCCGGGCTCCCTGAATATTATGGCTACACCTTC
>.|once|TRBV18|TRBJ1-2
CASSPGSVNYGYTF
TGTGCCAGCTCACCAGGCTCGGTAAACTATGGCTACACCTTC
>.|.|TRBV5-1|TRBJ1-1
CASSLNQGTEAFF
TGCGCCAGCAGCTTGAACCAGGGGACTGAAGCTTTCTTT
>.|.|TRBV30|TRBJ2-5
CAWSPGGLETQYF
TGTGCCTGGTCCCCTGGGGGGTTAGAGACCCAGTACTTC
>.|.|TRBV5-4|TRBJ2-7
CASSFRDGTYEQYF
TGTGCCAGCAGCTTCCGGGACGGGACCTACGAGCAGTACTTC
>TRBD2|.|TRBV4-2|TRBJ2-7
CASSQDQPTSGRQGSYEQYF
TGTGCCAGCAGCCAAGATCAGCCGACTAGCGGGAGGCAAGGTTCCTACGAGCAGTACTTC
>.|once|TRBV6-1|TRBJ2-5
CASTMASAGRETQYF
TGTGCCAGCACGATGGCTAGCGCCGGGCGGGAGACCCAGTACTTC
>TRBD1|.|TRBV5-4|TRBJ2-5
CASSLGGQGRQETQYF
TGTGCCAGCAGCTTGGGCGGACAGGGAAGGCAAGAGACCCAGTACTTC
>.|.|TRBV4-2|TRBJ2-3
CASSQDVASRSTDTQYF
TGTGCCAGCAGCCAAGATGTGGCTAGCAGAAGCACAGATACGCAGTATTTT
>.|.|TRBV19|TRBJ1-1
CASSPTGRNTEAFF
TGTGCCAGTAGTCCCACCGGCCGTAACACTGAAGCTTTCTTT
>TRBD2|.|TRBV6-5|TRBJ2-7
CASSYTSGIYEQYF
TGTGCCAGCAGTTATACTAGCGGGATCTACGAGCAGTACTTC
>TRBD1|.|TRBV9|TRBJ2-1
CASSTDRVDEQFF
TGTGCCAGCAGCACAGACAGGGTGGATGAGCAGTTCTTC
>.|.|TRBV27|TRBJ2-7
CASSLSRDSYEQYF
TGTGCCAGCAGTTTATCGCGCGATTCCTACGAGCAGTACTTC
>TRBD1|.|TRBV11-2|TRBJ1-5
CASSPDRGLGPQHF
TGTGCCAGCAGCCCGGACAGGGGTTTGGGGCCCCAGCATTTT
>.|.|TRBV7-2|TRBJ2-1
CASSFPRLGANEQFF
TGTGCCAGCAGCTTTCCCAGGCTCGGCGCCAATGAGCAGTTCTTC
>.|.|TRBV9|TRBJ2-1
CASSVGSRGPVVHEQFF
TGTGCCAGCAGCGTAGGTTCAAGGGGACCAGTCGTCCATGAGCAGTTCTTC
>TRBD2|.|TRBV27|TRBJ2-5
CASSLKVLAGGGGPQETQYF
TGTGCCAGCAGTTTAAAGGTGTTAGCGGGAGGTGGGGGCCCACAAGAGACCCAGTACTTC
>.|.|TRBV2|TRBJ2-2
CASTGTYHTGELFF
TGTGCCAGCACTGGGACCTACCACACCGGGGAGCTGTTTTTT
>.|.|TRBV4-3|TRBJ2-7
CASSQGLSYEQYF
TGCGCCAGCAGCCAAGGGCTTTCCTACGAGCAGTACTTC
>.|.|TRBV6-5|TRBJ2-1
CASSRIGNEQFF
TGTGCCAGCAGCCGGATCGGCAATGAGCAGTTCTTC
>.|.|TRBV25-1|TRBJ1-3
CASSESPGWYSGNTIYF
TGTGCCAGCAGTGAATCCCCAGGGTGGTACTCTGGAAACACCATATATTTT
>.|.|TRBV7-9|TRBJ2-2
CTWGANAGELFF
TGTACCTGGGGGGCGAACGCCGGGGAGCTGTTTTTT
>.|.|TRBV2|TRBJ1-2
CASRDRRSNYGYTF
TGTGCCAGCAGAGACAGGAGATCGAACTATGGCTACACCTTC
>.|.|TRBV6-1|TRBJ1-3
CASAEVWSGNTIYF
TGTGCCAGCGCAGAGGTTTGGTCTGGAAACACCATATATTTT
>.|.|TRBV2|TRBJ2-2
CASRDWDSTGELFF
TGTGCCAGCAGAGACTGGGATTCCACCGGGGAGCTGTTTTTT
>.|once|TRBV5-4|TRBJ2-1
CASSLVQDPYNEQFF
TGTGCCAGCAGCTTGGTGCAGGATCCTTACAATGAGCAGTTCTTC
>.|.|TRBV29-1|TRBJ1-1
CSNGGPQGNTEAFF
TGCAGCAACGGCGGGCCTCAAGGGAACACTGAAGCTTTCTTT
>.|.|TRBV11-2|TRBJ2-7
CASSLVRGGLPYEQYF
TGTGCCAGCAGCTTAGTCCGGGGCGGGCTCCCCTACGAGCAGTACTTC
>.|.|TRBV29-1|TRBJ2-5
CSVDWQQSIRGETQYF
TGCAGCGTTGATTGGCAGCAAAGCATCCGAGGAGAGACCCAGTACTTC
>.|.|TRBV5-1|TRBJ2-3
CASSSASTDTQYF
TGCGCCAGCAGCAGCGCTAGCACAGATACGCAGTATTTT
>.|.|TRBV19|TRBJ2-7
CATSIMGAGISYEQYF
TGTGCCACCTCTATTATGGGAGCAGGCATCTCCTACGAGCAGTACTTC
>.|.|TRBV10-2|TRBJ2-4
CASSESKGIAKNIQYF
TGCGCCAGCAGTGAGTCGAAAGGAATAGCCAAAAACATTCAGTACTTC
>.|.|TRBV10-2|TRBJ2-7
CASNPGPPNEQYF
TGCGCCAGCAATCCGGGACCCCCTAACGAGCAGTACTTC
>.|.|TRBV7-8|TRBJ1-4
CASSKGGGTNEKLFF
TGTGCCAGCAGCAAGGGGGGGGGAACTAATGAAAAACTGTTTTTT